The clone carrying this T cell receptor (beta chain) was found a few times. This sample is part of a study of blood T cell repertoires in COVID-19. Looking at the study overall: Acute and convalescent COVID-19 samples came from the United States, Italy and Spain. From T cells, B-cell-depleted T cells, or PBMCs came the material, which was cDNA or gDNA.

Libraries were prepared by immunoSEQ multiplex PCR; TCRdb keeps only in-frame clonotypes and omits some of them. The data hold about 80,000 clones, with around three quarters observed a single time. This receptor was obtained from a man in his fifties or sixties with active or convalescent COVID-19. What was sequenced was peripheral blood.

CDR3 DNA: TGCAGTGCTAGTGCTAGCTGGGCAGATACGCAGTATTTT. It encodes CSASASWADTQYF. The chain links TRBV20-1 to TRBJ2-3; possible D gene TRBD2, 5 bases. With 3 bases removed from V and 4 bases from J, the gap between germline ends came to 11 bases. The CDR3 runs to 13 residues. The germline gives CDR1 DFQATT, CDR2 SNEGSKA (reference sequence).